A selection of T cell receptor beta chains follows, all from one sample in a study of cytomegalovirus exposure and HLA in healthy donors. Clones were sequenced by immunoSEQ multiplex PCR, and TCRdb holds only the in-frame ones, with some missing. Among under 200,000 clones, about four fifths were seen once, and the ten largest hold around 6.7%. The sequencing sample was made of PBMCs. All receptors derive from a young man in good health and CMV-seropositive. CDR3s include the opening cysteine and the closing phenylalanine or tryptophan. Each record gives: V gene, D gene, clone size, J gene, CDR3 protein, CDR3 DNA. D genes are given only for firm matches. Clone sizes are given selectively: once, few, many, or a class where the clone is expanded.

V: TRBV6-5; D: NA; size: NA; J: TRBJ2-2; CDR3: CASRPSGGTGELFF; DNA: TGTGCCAGCAGGCCTTCCGGGGGCACCGGGGAGCTGTTTTTT
V: TRBV30; D: NA; size: NA; J: TRBJ1-2; CDR3: CAWSVLTDYGYTF; DNA: TGTGCCTGGAGTGTACTTACTGATTATGGCTACACCTTC
V: TRBV14; D: TRBD2; size: NA; J: TRBJ2-1; CDR3: CASSQQAGVQYNEQFF; DNA: TGTGCCAGCAGCCAACAAGCGGGAGTCCAATACAATGAGCAGTTCTTC
V: TRBV9; D: NA; size: NA; J: TRBJ1-1; CDR3: CASSPNGQGWAEAFF; DNA: TGTGCCAGCAGCCCAAACGGGCAGGGCTGGGCTGAAGCTTTCTTT
V: TRBV2; D: TRBD1; size: NA; J: TRBJ1-2; CDR3: CASSEFGTGNLGYTF; DNA: TGTGCCAGCAGTGAATTTGGGACAGGGAATTTAGGCTACACCTTC
V: TRBV28; D: TRBD1; size: few; J: TRBJ1-2; CDR3: CASTGGNYGYTF; DNA: TGTGCCAGCACAGGGGGGAACTATGGCTACACCTTC
V: TRBV7-2; D: NA; size: NA; J: TRBJ1-3; CDR3: CASSLSGSSGNTIYF; DNA: TGTGCCAGCAGCTTATCCGGTAGCTCTGGAAACACCATATATTTT
V: TRBV7-2; D: TRBD2; size: NA; J: TRBJ2-7; CDR3: CASTLLAGGPSYEQYF; DNA: TGTGCCAGCACCCTACTAGCGGGAGGGCCCTCTTACGAGCAGTACTTC
V: TRBV11-3; D: NA; size: once; J: TRBJ1-1; CDR3: CASSSFQNRGNTEAFF; DNA: TGTGCCAGCAGCTCCTTTCAAAACCGGGGGAACACTGAAGCTTTCTTT
V: TRBV6-1; D: TRBD2; size: once; J: TRBJ2-7; CDR3: CASTPPSGRAYEQYF; DNA: TGTGCCAGCACCCCCCCAAGCGGGAGGGCTTACGAGCAGTACTTC
V: TRBV2; D: NA; size: NA; J: TRBJ2-7; CDR3: CASELLVLGIYEQYF; DNA: TGTGCCAGCGAGTTACTAGTACTCGGGATCTACGAGCAGTACTTC
V: TRBV18; D: TRBD1; size: NA; J: TRBJ1-5; CDR3: CASSGQDNQPQHF; DNA: TGTGCCAGCTCAGGACAGGACAATCAGCCCCAGCATTTT
V: TRBV7-3; D: NA; size: NA; J: TRBJ2-3; CDR3: CASSLNGGPRYF; DNA: TGTGCCAGCAGCTTAAACGGGGGACCTAGGTATTTT
V: TRBV28; D: NA; size: NA; J: TRBJ1-1; CDR3: CASSFQGGVTEAFF; DNA: TGTGCCAGCAGTTTTCAGGGAGGGGTCACTGAAGCTTTCTTT
V: TRBV12-5; D: TRBD1; size: NA; J: TRBJ2-1; CDR3: CASGLVTGGSSYNEQFF; DNA: TGTGCTAGTGGTTTGGTAACAGGGGGCAGCTCCTACAATGAGCAGTTCTTC
V: TRBV12-5; D: TRBD2; size: NA; J: TRBJ2-5; CDR3: CASGLWDPRSGRAQETQYF; DNA: TGTGCTAGTGGTTTGTGGGATCCTAGGAGCGGGAGGGCCCAAGAGACCCAGTACTTC
V: TRBV15; D: TRBD2; size: once; J: TRBJ2-1; CDR3: CATRGLAVISYNEQFF; DNA: TGTGCCACGCGCGGCCTAGCGGTAATCTCCTACAATGAGCAGTTCTTC
V: TRBV18; D: NA; size: NA; J: TRBJ1-4; CDR3: CASSPLDRAQTRHNEKLFF; DNA: TGTGCCAGCTCACCACTCGACAGAGCCCAGACTCGTCACAATGAAAAACTGTTTTTT
V: TRBV11-2; D: NA; size: once; J: TRBJ2-3; CDR3: CASSQNVDTQYF; DNA: TGTGCCAGCAGCCAGAATGTAGATACGCAGTATTTT
V: TRBV21-1; D: NA; size: NA; J: TRBJ2-1; CDR3: CASSKHPGQGVLAVEQFF; DNA: TGTGCCAGCAGCAAACATCCGGGACAGGGGGTACTAGCGGTTGAGCAGTTCTTC
V: TRBV7-7; D: NA; size: NA; J: TRBJ2-5; CDR3: CASSAEPGSQETQYF; DNA: TGTGCCAGCAGCGCCGAGCCGGGGTCTCAAGAGACCCAGTACTTC
V: TRBV7-6; D: TRBD1; size: NA; J: TRBJ1-3; CDR3: CASSLATGVGNTIYF; DNA: TGTGCCAGCAGCTTAGCTACAGGGGTCGGAAACACCATATATTTT
V: TRBV7-3; D: TRBD1; size: once; J: TRBJ2-6; CDR3: CASSEGQGGPGANVLTF; DNA: TGTGCCAGCAGCGAGGGACAGGGTGGCCCTGGGGCCAACGTCCTGACTTTC
V: TRBV10-3; D: NA; size: NA; J: TRBJ2-7; CDR3: CAISEGGTAVKGYF; DNA: TGTGCCATCAGTGAAGGCGGGACAGCGGTTAAAGGCTACTTC
V: TRBV4-3; D: NA; size: once; J: TRBJ2-2; CDR3: CASSQDAAGAGELFF; DNA: TGCGCCAGCAGCCAAGATGCGGCCGGCGCCGGGGAGCTGTTTTTT
V: TRBV5-5; D: TRBD1; size: NA; J: TRBJ2-1; CDR3: CASSPIGTDGEQFF; DNA: TGTGCCAGCAGCCCAATTGGGACAGACGGCGAGCAGTTCTTC